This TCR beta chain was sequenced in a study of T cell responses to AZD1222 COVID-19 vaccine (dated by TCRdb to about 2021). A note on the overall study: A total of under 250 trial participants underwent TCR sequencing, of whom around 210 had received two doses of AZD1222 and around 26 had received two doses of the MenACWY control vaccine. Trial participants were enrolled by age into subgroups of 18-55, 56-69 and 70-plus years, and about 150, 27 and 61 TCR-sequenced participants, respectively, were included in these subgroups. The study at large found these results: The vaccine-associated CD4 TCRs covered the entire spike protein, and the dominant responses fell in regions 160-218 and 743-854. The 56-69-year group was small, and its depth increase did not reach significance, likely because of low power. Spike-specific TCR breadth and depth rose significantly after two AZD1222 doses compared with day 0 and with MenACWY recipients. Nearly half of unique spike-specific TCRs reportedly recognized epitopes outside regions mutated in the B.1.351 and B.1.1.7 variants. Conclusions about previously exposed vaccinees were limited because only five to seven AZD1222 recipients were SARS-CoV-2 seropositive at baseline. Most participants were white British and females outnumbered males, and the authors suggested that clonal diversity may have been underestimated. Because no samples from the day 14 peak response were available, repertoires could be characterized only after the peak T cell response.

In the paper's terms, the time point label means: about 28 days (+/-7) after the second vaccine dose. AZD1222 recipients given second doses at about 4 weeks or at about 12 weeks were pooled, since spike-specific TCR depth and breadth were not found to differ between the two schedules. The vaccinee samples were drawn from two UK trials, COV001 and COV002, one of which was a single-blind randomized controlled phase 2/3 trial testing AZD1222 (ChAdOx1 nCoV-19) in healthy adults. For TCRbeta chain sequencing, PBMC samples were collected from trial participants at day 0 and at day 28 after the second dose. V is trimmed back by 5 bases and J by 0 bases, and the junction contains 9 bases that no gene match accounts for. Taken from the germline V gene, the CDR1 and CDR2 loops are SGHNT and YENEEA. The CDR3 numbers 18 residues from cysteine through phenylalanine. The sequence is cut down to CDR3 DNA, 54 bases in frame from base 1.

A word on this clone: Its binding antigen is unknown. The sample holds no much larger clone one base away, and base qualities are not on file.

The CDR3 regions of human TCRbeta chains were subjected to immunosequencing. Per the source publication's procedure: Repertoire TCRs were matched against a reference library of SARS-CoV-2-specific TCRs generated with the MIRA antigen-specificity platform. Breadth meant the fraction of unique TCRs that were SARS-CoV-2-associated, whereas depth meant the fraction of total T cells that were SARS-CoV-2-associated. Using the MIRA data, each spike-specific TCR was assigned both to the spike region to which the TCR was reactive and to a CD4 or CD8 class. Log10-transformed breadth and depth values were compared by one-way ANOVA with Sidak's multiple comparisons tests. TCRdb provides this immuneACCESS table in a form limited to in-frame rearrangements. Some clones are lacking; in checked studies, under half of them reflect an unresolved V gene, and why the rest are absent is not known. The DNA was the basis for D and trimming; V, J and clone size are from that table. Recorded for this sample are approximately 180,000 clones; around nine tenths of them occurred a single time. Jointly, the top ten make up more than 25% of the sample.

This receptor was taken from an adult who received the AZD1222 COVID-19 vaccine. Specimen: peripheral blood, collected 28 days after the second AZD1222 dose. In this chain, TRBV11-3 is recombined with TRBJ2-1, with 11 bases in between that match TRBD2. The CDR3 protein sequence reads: CASSPGTSGLTSYNEQFF. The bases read TGTGCCAGCAGCCCCGGGACTAGCGGACTTACCTCCTACAATGAGCAGTTCTTC. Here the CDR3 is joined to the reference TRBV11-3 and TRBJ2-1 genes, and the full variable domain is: EAGVVQSPRYKIIEKKQPVAFWCNPISGHNTLYWYLQNLGQGPELLIRYENEEAVDDSQLPKDRFSAERLKGVDSTLKIQPAELGDSAVYLCASSPGTSGLTSYNEQFFGPGTRLTVL.